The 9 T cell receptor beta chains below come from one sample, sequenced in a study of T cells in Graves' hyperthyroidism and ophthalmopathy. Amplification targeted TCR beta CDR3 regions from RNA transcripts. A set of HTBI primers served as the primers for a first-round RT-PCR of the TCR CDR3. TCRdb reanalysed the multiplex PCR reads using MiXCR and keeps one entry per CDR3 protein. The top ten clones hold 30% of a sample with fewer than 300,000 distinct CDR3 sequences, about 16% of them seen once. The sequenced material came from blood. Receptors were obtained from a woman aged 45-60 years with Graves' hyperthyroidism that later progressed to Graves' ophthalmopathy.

The CDR3 region is CATRQGGYEQYF. The CDR3 bases are TGTGCCACCAGACAGGGGGGCTACGAGCAGTACTTC. This chain uses TRBV7-2 with TRBJ2-7; 9 positions agree with TRBD1. The length of the CDR3 is 12 residues. Germline V CDR1 and CDR2: SGHTA, FQGNSA. V lost 10 bases and J lost 3; bases outside the gene matches: 4.

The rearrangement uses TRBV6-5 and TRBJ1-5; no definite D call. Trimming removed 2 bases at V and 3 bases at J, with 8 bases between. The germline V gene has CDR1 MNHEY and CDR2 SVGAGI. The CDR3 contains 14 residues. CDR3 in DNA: TGTGCCAGCAGTTACCCCTCGACCAATCAGCCCCAGCATTTT. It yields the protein CASSYPSTNQPQHF.

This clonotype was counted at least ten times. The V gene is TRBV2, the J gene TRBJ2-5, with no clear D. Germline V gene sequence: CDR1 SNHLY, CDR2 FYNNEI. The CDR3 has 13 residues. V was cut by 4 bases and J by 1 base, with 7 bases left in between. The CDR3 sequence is CASSVSLQETQYF. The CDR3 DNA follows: TGTGCCAGCAGTGTTAGCCTCCAAGAGACCCAGTACTTC.

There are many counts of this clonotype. For the CDR3, the DNA is TGTGCCAGCAGCCATCCTCTGACCTACGAGCAGTACTTC. Amino acids: CASSHPLTYEQYF. This rearrangement joins TRBV7-2 to TRBJ2-7; no firm D call. Trimming stripped 5 bases from V and 2 bases from J, with 10 bases between. The CDR3 covers 13 residues. The germline V gene has CDR1 SGHTA and CDR2 FQGNSA.

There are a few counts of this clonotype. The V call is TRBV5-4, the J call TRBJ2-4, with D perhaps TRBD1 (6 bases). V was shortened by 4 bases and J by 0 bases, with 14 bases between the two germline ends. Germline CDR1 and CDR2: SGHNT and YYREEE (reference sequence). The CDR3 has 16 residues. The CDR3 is CASSLRTALAKNIQYF. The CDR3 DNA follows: TGTGCCAGCAGCCTTCGGACAGCCCTAGCCAAAAACATTCAGTACTTC.

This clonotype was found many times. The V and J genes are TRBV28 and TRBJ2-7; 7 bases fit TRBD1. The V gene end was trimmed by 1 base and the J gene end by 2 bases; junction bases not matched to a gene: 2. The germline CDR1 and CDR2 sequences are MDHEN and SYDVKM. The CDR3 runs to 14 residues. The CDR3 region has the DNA TGTGCCAGCAGTTTATCCCAGGGGGCCTACGAGCAGTACTTC. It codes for CASSLSQGAYEQYF.

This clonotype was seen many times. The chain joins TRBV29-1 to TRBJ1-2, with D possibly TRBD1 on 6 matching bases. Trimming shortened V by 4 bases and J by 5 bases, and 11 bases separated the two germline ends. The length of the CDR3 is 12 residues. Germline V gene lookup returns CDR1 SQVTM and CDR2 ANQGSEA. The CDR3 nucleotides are TGCAGCGTTGCGGGGGCAGCTTATGGCTACACCTTC. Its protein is CSVAGAAYGYTF.

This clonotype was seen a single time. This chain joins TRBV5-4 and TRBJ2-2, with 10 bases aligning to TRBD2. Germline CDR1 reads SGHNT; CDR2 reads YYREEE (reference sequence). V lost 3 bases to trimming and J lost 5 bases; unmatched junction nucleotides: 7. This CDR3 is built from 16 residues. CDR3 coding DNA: TGTGCCAGCAGCTCGCCGACTAGCGGGCCTACCGGGGAGCTGTTTTTT. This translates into CASSSPTSGPTGELFF.

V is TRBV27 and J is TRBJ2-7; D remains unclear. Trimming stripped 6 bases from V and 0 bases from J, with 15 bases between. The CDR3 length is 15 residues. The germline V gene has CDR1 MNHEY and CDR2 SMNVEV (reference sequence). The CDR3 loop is CASSVWVGRSYEQYF. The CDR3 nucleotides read TGTGCCAGCAGCGTTTGGGTTGGGCGCTCCTACGAGCAGTACTTC.